Shown below are 15 T cell receptor beta chains from a single sample sequenced in a study of blood T cell repertoires in COVID-19. Clones were read by immunoSEQ multiplex PCR, and TCRdb kept only the in-frame ones, dropping some. Here the sample spans 300,000 to 400,000 clones, 80% to 90% being singletons. Sequenced material: PBMCs or T cells enriched from blood (not recorded which). The source of these receptors is a man aged 18 to 29 who had recovered from COVID-19.

This chain connects TRBV5-1 to TRBJ1-2; 9 bases are a match to TRBD1. Germline lookup yields CDR1 SGHRS and CDR2 YFSETQ. The CDR3 has 16 amino acids. The V and J ends lost 0 bases and 6 bases, in that order; junction bases with no gene match: 9. The CDR3 loop reads CASSLDSTGGRHGYTF. CDR3 sequence (DNA): TGCGCCAGCAGCTTGGACTCGACAGGGGGAAGGCATGGCTACACCTTC.

This clone was observed once. The gene calls are TRBV5-1 and TRBJ2-2, with 9 bases aligning to TRBD1. Germline V gene lookup returns CDR1 SGHRS and CDR2 YFSETQ. V shed 2 bases and J 5 bases; nucleotides not matched to a gene: 4. This CDR3 region has 15 residues. Here the CDR3 reads CASSLQGAGTGELFF. DNA for the CDR3: TGCGCCAGCAGCTTACAGGGGGCCGGAACCGGGGAGCTGTTTTTT.

The J gene is TRBJ1-1, the V gene TRBV3-1 (or the pseudogene TRBV3-2); possibly TRBD1 for D (5 bases). Germline CDR1 LGHDT, CDR2 YNNKEL (reference sequence). Between the trimmed V and J ends, which lost 1 base and 1 base, there was a span of 7 bases. CDR3 length: 14 residues. CDR3 in DNA: TGTGCCAGCAGCCAAGCGCAGGGGAACACTGAAGCTTTCTTT. Translated: CASSQAQGNTEAFF.

The rearrangement uses TRBV6-5 and TRBJ2-7; TRBD1 might be the D (5 bases). Germline CDR1 reads MNHEY; CDR2 reads SVGAGI. V was clipped by 0 bases and J by 7 bases, with 13 bases between them. The CDR3 runs 14 residues. This CDR3 reads CASSYSILGAEQYF. The CDR3 DNA reads TGTGCCAGCAGTTACTCGATCCTTGGGGCAGAGCAGTACTTC.

V and J are TRBV28 and TRBJ1-1; D not certain. The V end was cut by 5 bases, the J end by 1 base, with 14 bases between. The CDR3 spans 15 residues. Germline values: CDR1 MDHEN, CDR2 SYDVKM. CDR3 protein: CASSPSRATNTEAFF. The CDR3 region has the DNA TGTGCCAGCAGTCCCTCGAGGGCGACGAACACTGAAGCTTTCTTT.

The V call is TRBV14, the J call TRBJ2-1; no clear D gene. This CDR3 comprises 14 residues. Germline CDR1 SGHDN, CDR2 FVKESK. Trimming took off 2 bases at V and 6 bases at J, with 11 bases between the two ends. CDR3 DNA sequence: TGTGCCAGCAGCCAACACGATGAGGTCAATGAGCAGTTCTTC. Its translation: CASSQHDEVNEQFF.

The genes are TRBV19 and TRBJ1-5, with 8 bases identical to TRBD1. This CDR3 spans 14 amino acids. The trim removed 5 bases at V and 2 bases at J, leaving 2 bases unmatched. The germline V gene has CDR1 LNHDA and CDR2 SQIVND (reference sequence). The CDR3 sequence is CASSETGGNQPQHF. The CDR3 DNA follows: TGTGCCAGTAGTGAGACAGGGGGCAATCAGCCCCAGCATTTT.

The chain employs TRBV5-4 and TRBJ2-7; 7 bases are a match to TRBD2. V shed 4 bases, J shed 1 base, and the junction held 11 bases outside the gene matches. CDR1 is SGHNT and CDR2 is YYREEE in the germline V gene (reference sequence). This CDR3 spans 16 amino acids. CDR3 DNA sequence: TGTGCCAGCAGCCCCTCTTGGCTAGCGGCTTCCTACGAGCAGTACTTC. Its protein is CASSPSWLAASYEQYF.

The CDR3 DNA reads TGTGCCAGCAAAGAGAATCTCAATCAGCCCCAGCATTTT. Protein: CASKENLNQPQHF. The rearrangement joins TRBV6-5 to TRBJ1-5; D not certain. V was pared by 7 bases and J by 3 bases, with 10 bases between. CDR3 length: 13 amino acids. The V gene's germline CDR1 is MNHEY and CDR2 SVGAGI.

The chain recombines TRBV7-9 with TRBJ1-2, with TRBD1 identical over 8 bases. After removal of 3 bases from V and 7 bases from J, the junction contained 7 bases not matched to a gene. The CDR3 sequence is 14 residues long. CDR1 is SEHNR and CDR2 is FQNEAQ in the germline V gene (reference sequence). Here the CDR3 reads CASSFGRGRRGYTF. The DNA of the CDR3 is TGTGCCAGCAGCTTTGGCAGGGGGCGCCGTGGCTACACCTTC.

This rearrangement joins TRBV25-1 to TRBJ1-4, with D maybe TRBD1 (5 bases). CDR3 length: 13 residues. Germline values: CDR1 MGHDK, CDR2 SYGVNS. V was trimmed by 5 bases and J by 5 bases, leaving 9 bases between them. DNA for the CDR3: TGTGCCAGCAGTAAGGGGAAAAATGAAAAACTGTTTTTT. This translates into CASSKGKNEKLFF. Variable domain in full (rest from reference TRBV25-1 and TRBJ1-4): EADIYQTPRYLVIGTGKKITLECSQTMGHDKMYWYQQDPGMELHLIHYSYGVNSTEKGDLSSESTVSRIRTEHFPLTLESARPSHTSQYLCASSKGKNEKLFFGSGTQLSVL.

The J gene is TRBJ2-3, the V gene TRBV6-6, with D perhaps matching TRBD1 (6 bases). The length of the CDR3 is 14 residues. V was shortened by 8 bases and J by 2 bases, with 14 bases between the two germline ends. CDR1 is MNHNY and CDR2 is SVGAGI in the germline V gene (reference sequence). The CDR3 bases are TGTGCCAGCGAAAAGGGGGAACCCACAGATACGCAGTATTTT. Its translation: CASEKGEPTDTQYF.

This chain links TRBV7-9 with TRBJ2-5; D gene unclear. Trimming took off 5 bases at V and 5 bases at J, with 12 bases between the two ends. The CDR3 consists of 13 residues. From germline, CDR1 is SEHNR and CDR2 FQNEAQ (reference sequence). The CDR3 is CASSPLHSETQYF. The CDR3 nucleotides read TGTGCCAGCAGCCCGCTCCACTCGGAGACCCAGTACTTC.

The chain joins TRBV19 to TRBJ2-7; 9 bases fit TRBD1. The CDR3 sequence is 16 residues long. The germline CDR1 and CDR2 sequences are LNHDA and SQIVND (reference sequence). V was clipped by 5 bases and J by 1 base; unmatched bases: 9. CDR3 region: CASSPHGQGTSYEQYF. In DNA, the CDR3 is TGTGCCAGTAGTCCCCACGGACAGGGGACATCCTACGAGCAGTACTTC. The full variable domain, completed using reference TRBV19 and TRBJ2-7, is DGGITQSPKYLFRKEGQNVTLSCEQNLNHDAMYWYRQDPGQGLRLIYYSQIVNDFQKGDIAEGYSVSREKKESFPLTVTSAQKNPTAFYLCASSPHGQGTSYEQYFGPGTRLTVT.

The sample holds one count of this clone. The chain has TRBV25-1 and TRBJ2-7, with a possible D match to TRBD1 (5 bases). This CDR3 spans 13 amino acids. V shed 3 bases and J shed 5 bases, with 11 bases lying between them. Germline-derived CDR1 and CDR2 are MGHDK and SYGVNS. The CDR3 here is CASSENRPHEQYF. CDR3 coding DNA: TGTGCCAGCAGTGAGAACAGGCCCCACGAGCAGTACTTC.